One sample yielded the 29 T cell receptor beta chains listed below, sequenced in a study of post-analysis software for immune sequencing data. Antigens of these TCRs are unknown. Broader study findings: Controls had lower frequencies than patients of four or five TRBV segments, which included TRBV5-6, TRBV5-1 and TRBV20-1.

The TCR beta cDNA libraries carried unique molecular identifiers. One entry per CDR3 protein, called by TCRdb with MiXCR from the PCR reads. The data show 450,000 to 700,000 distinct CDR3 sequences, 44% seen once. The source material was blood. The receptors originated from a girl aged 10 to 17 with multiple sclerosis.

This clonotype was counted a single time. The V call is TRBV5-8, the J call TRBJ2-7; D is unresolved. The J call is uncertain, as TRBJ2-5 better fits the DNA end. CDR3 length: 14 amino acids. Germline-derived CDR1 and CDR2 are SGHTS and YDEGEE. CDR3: CASRVRANQETQYF. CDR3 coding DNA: TGTGCCAGCAGGGTACGTGCTAACCAAGAGACCCAGTACTTC.

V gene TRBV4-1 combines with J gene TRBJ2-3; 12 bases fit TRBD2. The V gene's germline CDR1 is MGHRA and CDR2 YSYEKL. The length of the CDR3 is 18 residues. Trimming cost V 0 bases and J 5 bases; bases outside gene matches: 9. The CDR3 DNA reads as TGCGCCAGCAGCCAAGAGAGTACTACTAGCGGGGGGCAAGATACGCAGTATTTT. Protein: CASSQESTTSGGQDTQYF.

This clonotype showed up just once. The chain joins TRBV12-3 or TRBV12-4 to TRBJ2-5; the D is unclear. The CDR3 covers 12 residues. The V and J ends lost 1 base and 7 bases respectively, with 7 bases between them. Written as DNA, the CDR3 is TGTGCCAGCAGTTTAGTCAGCGTGACCCAGTACTTC. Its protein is CASSLVSVTQYF.

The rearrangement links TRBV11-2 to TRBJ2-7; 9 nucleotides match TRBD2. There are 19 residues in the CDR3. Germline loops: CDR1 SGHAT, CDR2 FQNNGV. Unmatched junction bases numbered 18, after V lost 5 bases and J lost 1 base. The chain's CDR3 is CASSQLSPRRLADSYEQYF. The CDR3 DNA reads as TGTGCCAGCAGCCAACTTTCCCCCCGGCGACTAGCGGATTCCTACGAGCAGTACTTC.

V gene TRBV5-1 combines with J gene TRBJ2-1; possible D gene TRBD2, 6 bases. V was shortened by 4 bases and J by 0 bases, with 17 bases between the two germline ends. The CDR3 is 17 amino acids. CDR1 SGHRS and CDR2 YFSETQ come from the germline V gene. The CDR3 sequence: CASSRLGGPNSYNEQFF. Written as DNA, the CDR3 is TGCGCCAGCAGCAGGTTGGGGGGTCCAAACTCCTACAATGAGCAGTTCTTC. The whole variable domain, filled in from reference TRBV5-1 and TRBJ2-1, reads KAGVTQTPRYLIKTRGQQVTLSCSPISGHRSVSWYQQTPGQGLQFLFEYFSETQRNKGNFPGRFSGRQFSNSRSEMNVSTLELGDSALYLCASSRLGGPNSYNEQFFGPGTRLTVL.

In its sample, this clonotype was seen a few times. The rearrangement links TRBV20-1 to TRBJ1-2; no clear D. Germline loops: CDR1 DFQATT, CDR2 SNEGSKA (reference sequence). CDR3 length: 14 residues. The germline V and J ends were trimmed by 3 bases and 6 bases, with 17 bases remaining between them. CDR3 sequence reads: CSARILTASHGYTF. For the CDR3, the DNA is TGCAGTGCTAGGATATTAACAGCTTCCCATGGCTACACCTTC.

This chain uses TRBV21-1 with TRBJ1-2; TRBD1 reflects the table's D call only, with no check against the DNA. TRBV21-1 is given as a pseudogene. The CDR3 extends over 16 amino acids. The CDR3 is CASSKGTRANYYGYTF. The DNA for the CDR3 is TGTGCCAGCAGCAAAGGGACCCGCGCCAACTACTATGGCTACACCTTC.

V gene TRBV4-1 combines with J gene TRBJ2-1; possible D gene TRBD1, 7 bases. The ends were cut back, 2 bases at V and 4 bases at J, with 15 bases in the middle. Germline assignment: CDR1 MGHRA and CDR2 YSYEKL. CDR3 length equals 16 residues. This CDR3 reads CASSQRGARGYNEQFF. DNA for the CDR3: TGCGCCAGCAGCCAAAGGGGGGCCAGGGGGTACAATGAGCAGTTCTTC.

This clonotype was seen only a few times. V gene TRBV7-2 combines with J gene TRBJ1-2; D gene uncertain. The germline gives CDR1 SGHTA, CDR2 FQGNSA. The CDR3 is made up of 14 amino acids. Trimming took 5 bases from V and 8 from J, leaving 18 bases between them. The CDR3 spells CASSLPLLDPGYTF. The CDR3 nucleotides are TGTGCCAGCAGCCTACCATTGCTCGACCCAGGCTACACCTTC.

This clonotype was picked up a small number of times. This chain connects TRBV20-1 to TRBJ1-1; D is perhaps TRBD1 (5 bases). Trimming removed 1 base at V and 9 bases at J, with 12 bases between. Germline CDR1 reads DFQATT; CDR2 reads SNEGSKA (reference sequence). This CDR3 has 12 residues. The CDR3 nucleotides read TGCAGTGCTAGAGCCGACAGTATCCAAGCTTTCTTT. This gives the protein CSARADSIQAFF.

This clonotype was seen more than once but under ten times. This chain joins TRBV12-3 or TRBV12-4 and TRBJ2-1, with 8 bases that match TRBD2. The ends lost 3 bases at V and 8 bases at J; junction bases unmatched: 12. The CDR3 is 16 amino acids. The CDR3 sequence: CASSFRMAGGRDEQFF. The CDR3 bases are TGTGCCAGCAGTTTTAGAATGGCGGGAGGTCGCGATGAGCAGTTCTTC.

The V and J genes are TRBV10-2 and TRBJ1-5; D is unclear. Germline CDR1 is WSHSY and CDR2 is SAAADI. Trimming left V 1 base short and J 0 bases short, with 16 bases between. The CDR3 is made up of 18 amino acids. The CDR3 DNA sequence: TGCGCCAGCAGTGAGTTAAGGGATGGGAGAGCTAGCAATCAGCCCCAGCATTTT. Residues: CASSELRDGRASNQPQHF.

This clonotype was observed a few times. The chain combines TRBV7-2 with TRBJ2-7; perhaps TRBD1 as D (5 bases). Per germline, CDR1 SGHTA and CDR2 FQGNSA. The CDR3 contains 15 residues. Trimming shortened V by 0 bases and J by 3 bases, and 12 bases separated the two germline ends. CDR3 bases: TGTGCCAGCAGCTTAGCGCATCGGCAGGGCTACGAGCAGTACTTC. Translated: CASSLAHRQGYEQYF.

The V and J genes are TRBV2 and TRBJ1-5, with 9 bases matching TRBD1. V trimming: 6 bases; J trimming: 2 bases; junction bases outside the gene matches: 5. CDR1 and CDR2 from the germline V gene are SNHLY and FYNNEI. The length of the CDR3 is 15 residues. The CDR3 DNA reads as TGTGCCAGCAGCGGGGGGACAGGGCGCAATCAGCCCCAGCATTTT. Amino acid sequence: CASSGGTGRNQPQHF.

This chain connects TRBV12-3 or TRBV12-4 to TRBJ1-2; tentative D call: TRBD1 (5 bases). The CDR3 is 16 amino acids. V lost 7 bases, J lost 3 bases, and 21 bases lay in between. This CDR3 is CASTGTLKTQYYGYTF. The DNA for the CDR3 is TGTGCCAGCACCGGGACGCTAAAGACCCAATACTATGGCTACACCTTC.

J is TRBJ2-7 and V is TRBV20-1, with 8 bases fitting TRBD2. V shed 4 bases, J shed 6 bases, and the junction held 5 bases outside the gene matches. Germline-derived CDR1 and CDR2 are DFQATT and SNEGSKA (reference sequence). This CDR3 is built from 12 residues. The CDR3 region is CSATWTSSEQYF. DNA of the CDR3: TGCAGTGCTACCTGGACTAGCAGCGAGCAGTACTTC.

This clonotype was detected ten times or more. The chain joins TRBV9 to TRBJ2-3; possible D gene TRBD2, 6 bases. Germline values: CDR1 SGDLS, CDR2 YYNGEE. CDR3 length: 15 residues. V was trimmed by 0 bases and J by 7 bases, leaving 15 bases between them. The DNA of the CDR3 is TGTGCCAGCAGCGTAGGGGCGGGGCCAACATATACGCAGTATTTT. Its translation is CASSVGAGPTYTQYF.

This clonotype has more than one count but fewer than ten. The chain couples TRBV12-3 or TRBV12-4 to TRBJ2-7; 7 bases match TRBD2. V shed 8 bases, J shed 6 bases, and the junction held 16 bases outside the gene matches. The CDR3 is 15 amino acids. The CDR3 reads CASARSGAIFAEQYF. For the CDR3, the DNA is TGTGCCAGCGCTAGGAGCGGGGCGATCTTTGCCGAGCAGTACTTC.

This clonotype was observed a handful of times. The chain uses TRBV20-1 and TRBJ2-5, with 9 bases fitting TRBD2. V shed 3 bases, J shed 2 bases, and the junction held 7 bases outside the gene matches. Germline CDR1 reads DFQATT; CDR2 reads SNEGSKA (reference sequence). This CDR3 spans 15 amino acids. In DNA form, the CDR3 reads TGCAGTGCTAGGAGACTAGCGGTCCTTCAAGAGACCCAGTACTTC. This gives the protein CSARRLAVLQETQYF.

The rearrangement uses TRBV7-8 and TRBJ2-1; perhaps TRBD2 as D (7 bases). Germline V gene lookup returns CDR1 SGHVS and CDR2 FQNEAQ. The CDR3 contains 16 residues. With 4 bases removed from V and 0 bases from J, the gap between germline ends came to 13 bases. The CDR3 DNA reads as TGTGCCAGCAGCTCGGCGGGGGCGAGCTCCTACAATGAGCAGTTCTTC. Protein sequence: CASSSAGASSYNEQFF.

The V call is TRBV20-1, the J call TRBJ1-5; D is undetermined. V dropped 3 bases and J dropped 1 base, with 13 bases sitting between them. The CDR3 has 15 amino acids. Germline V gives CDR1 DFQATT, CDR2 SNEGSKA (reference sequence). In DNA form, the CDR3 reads TGCAGTGCTAGTCGAGGTTTCATGAGCAATCAGCCCCAGCATTTT. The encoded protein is CSASRGFMSNQPQHF.

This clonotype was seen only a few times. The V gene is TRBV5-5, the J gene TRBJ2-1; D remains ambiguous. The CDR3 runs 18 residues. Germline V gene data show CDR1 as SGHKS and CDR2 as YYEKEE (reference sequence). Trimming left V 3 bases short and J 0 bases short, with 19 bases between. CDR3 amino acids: CASSSLPNGLSSYNEQFF. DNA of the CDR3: TGTGCCAGCAGCTCGCTTCCGAATGGGTTAAGCTCCTACAATGAGCAGTTCTTC.

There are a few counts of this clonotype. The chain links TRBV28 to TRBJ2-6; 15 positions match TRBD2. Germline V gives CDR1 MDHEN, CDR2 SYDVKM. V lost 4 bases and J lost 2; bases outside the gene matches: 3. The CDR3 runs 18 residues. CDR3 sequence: CASSSGLAGGPGANVLTF. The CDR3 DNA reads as TGTGCCAGCAGTTCAGGACTAGCGGGAGGGCCTGGGGCCAACGTCCTGACTTTC.

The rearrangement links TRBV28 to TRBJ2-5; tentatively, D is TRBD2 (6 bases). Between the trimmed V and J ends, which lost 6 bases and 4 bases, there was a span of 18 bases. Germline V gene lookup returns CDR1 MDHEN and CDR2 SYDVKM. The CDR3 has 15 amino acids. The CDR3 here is CASRQDGGYGETQYF. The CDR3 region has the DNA TGTGCCAGCAGACAAGACGGGGGTTATGGAGAGACCCAGTACTTC.

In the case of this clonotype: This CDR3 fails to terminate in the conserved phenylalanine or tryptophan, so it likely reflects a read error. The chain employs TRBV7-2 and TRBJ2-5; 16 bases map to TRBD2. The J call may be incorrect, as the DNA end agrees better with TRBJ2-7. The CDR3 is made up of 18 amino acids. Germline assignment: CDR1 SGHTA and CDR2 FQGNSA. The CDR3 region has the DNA TGTGCCAGCAGCCAGTGGGGGACTAGCGGGAGGGCCGCATACGAGCAGTACTTA. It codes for CASSQWGTSGRAAYEQYL.

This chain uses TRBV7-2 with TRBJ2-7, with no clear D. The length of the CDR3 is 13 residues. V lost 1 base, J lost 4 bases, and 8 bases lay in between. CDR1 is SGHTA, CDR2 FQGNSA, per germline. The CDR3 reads CASSLGSDYEQYF. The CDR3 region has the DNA TGTGCCAGCAGCTTAGGTTCTGATTACGAGCAGTACTTC.

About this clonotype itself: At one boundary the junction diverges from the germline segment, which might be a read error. The CDR3 DNA is TGTGCCAGCGGCTTAGAGCCCGGTGGGGAGCTGTTTTTT. Translating gives CASGLEPGGELFF. The chain uses TRBV11-2 and TRBJ2-2; no definite D call. Germline CDR1 is SGHAT and CDR2 is FQNNGV. The CDR3 length is 13 residues.

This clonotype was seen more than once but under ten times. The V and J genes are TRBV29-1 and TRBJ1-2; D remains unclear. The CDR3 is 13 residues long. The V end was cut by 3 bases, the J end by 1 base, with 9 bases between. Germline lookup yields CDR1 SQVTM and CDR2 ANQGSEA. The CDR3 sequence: CSVDSPDNYGYTF. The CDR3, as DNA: TGCAGCGTTGATTCTCCAGATAACTATGGCTACACCTTC.

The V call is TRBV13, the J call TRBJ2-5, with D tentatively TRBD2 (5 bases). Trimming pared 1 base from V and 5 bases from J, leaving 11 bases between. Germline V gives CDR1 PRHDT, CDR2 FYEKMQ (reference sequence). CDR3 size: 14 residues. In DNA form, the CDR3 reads TGTGCCAGCAGCTTAGAACTGCGCGGGGAGACCCAGTACTTC. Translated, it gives CASSLELRGETQYF. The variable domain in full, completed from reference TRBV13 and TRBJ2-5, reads AAGVIQSPRHLIKEKRETATLKCYPIPRHDTVYWYQQGPGQDPQFLISFYEKMQSDKGSIPDRFSAQQFSDYHSELNMSSLELGDSALYFCASSLELRGETQYFGPGTRLLVL.